This T cell receptor (beta chain) is from a study of T-cell reconstitution after alpha-beta-depleted transplantation in children. Study-level points and caveats: Surviving recipient T cells and intrathymic progenitors accounted for some patients' high TCRbeta diversity at day 60. About two months after transplant, alpha-beta T cells reportedly came from several hundred expanded graft clones. Newly produced T cells mostly provided counts and TCRbeta diversity after one year, as hyperexpanded clones declined.

Researchers prepared the TCRbeta library using unique molecular identifiers, the study reports. TCRdb re-called the PCR reads with MiXCR, one entry per CDR3 protein. This sample has 450,000 to 600,000 distinct CDR3 sequences, with about 10% found just once. This clonotype was counted only a few times. The antigen remains undetermined. Germline loops: CDR1 LGHNA, CDR2 YSLEER. V shed 0 bases, J shed 2 bases, and the junction held 13 bases outside the gene matches. The CDR3 consists of 20 residues. The sample here was PBMCs, taken before TCRalphabeta/CD19-depleted stem cell transplant. The chain has TRBV4-3 and TRBJ2-2; TRBD2 agrees at 9 bases. This receptor was identified in a child under 10 years old with inherited bone marrow failure, due to receive a stem cell transplant. The CDR3 spells CASSQDPLLAGSTNTGELFF. CDR3 sequence (DNA): TGCGCCAGCAGCCAAGACCCGTTACTAGCGGGTTCAACAAACACCGGGGAGCTGTTTTTT.